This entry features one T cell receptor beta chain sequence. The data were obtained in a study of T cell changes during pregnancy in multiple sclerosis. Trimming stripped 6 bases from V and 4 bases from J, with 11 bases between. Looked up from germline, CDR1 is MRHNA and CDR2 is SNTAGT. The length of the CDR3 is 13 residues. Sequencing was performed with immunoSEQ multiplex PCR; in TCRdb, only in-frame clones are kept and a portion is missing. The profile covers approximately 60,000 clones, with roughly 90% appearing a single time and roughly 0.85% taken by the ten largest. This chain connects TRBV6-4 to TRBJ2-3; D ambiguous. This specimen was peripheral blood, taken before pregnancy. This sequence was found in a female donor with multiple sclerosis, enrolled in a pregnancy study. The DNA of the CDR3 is TGTGCCAGCAGCAAAAACAGTCCAGATACGCAGTATTTT. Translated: CASSKNSPDTQYF.